The present T cell receptor (beta chain) was sequenced within a study of shared clonotypes between healthy human individuals. Naive CD8 isolation took CD45RO-negative cells positively selected for CCR7 and excluded terminally differentiated effector memory CD45RA+ cells. Over several immunoSEQ plates, each subset's genomic DNA was distributed in even portions. Repertoires were generated with immunoSEQ multiplex PCR, while TCRdb's copy carries only in-frame clones and drops some. The repertoire holds 550,000 to 600,000 clones, with more than 95% as singletons. The CDR3 extends over 17 amino acids. Per the germline V gene, CDR1 is SGHKS and CDR2 is YYEKEE (reference sequence). V lost 3 bases to trimming and J lost 7 bases, with 25 bases between them.

The chain couples TRBV5-5 to TRBJ1-2; D remains ambiguous. The clonotype originates from a man aged 25 to 40 in good health. The specimen was naive CD8+ T cells sorted from blood. The CDR3 reads CASSSSVAGSVFGGYTF. CDR3 nucleotides: TGTGCCAGCAGCTCCTCGGTAGCTGGATCGGTGTTCGGTGGCTACACCTTC.